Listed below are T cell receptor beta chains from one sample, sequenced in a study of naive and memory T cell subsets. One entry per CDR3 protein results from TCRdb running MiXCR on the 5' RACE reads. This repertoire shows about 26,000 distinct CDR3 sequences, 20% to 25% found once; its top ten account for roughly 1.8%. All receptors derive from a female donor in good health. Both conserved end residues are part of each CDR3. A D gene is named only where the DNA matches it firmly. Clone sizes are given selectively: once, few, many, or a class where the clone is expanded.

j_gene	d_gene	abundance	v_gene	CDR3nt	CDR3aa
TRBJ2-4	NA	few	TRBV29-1	TGCAGCGTGGAAGAAGGGGACATTCAGTACTTC	CSVEEGDIQYF
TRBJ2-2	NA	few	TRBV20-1	TGCAGTGCTAGGCCGGGATCGAACACCGGGGAGCTGTTTTTT	CSARPGSNTGELFF
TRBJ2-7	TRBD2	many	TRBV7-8	TGTGCCAGCAGCCCCGGGGGGAGCTCCTACGAGCAGTACTTC	CASSPGGSSYEQYF
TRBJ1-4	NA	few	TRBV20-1	TGCAGTGCTAGAGGGGTGCAAAATAATGAAAAACTGTTTTTT	CSARGVQNNEKLFF
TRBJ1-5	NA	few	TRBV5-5	TGTGCCAGCACCGACGGAGGGTTCGGTCAGCCCCAGCATTTT	CASTDGGFGQPQHF
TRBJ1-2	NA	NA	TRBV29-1	TGCAGCGTTGAGATCGACAGGAGGAGTGGCTACACCTTC	CSVEIDRRSGYTF
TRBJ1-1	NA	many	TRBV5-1	TGCGCCAGCAGAGAGGGACCAACTGAAGCTTTCTTT	CASREGPTEAFF
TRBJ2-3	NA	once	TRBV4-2	TGTGCCAGCAGCCCCTTCCTAGCGTCAGATACGCAGTATTTT	CASSPFLASDTQYF
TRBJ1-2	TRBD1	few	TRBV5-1	TGCGCCAGCAGCCCGTCCGGACAGGGGAATGGCTACACCTTC	CASSPSGQGNGYTF
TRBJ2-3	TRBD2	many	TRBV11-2	TGTGCCAGCAGCTTAACCCACACGGCCGGGACTAGCGGGAGTCTGGATACGCAGTATTTT	CASSLTHTAGTSGSLDTQYF
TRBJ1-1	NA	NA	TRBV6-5	TGTGCCAGCAGGGGCCCCAGGGTTGGAGCTTTCTTT	CASRGPRVGAFF
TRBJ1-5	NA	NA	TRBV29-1	TGCAGCGCCCTAGGCGGGGATATAGGGAGGGCCCAGCATTTT	CSALGGDIGRAQHF
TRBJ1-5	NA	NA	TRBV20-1	TGCAGTGCTAGAGATCGGTTGGACCCCAATCAGCCCCAGCATTTT	CSARDRLDPNQPQHF
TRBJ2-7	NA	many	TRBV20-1	TGCAGTGCTCGGGCGGAAGACTACGAGCAGTACTTC	CSARAEDYEQYF
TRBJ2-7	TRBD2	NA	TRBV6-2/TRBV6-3	TGTGCCAGCAGTTACGCCGGGGTAGCGGGAGCGTTATACGAGCAGTACTTC	CASSYAGVAGALYEQYF
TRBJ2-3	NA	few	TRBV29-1	TGCAGCGTTCTTGGAGTTAACGTTGCAGATACGCAGTATTTT	CSVLGVNVADTQYF
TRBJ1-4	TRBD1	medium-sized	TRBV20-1	TGCAGTGCTAGTCCCTCGACAGGGGCTGATGAAAAACTGTTTTTT	CSASPSTGADEKLFF
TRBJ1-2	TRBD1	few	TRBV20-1	TGCAGTGCTAGACCAACAGGGGGCAGCTATGGCTACACCTTC	CSARPTGGSYGYTF
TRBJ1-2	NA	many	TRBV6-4	TGTGCCAGCAGTGATAGCCCTGGACAGCCCCTATATGGCTACACCTTC	CASSDSPGQPLYGYTF
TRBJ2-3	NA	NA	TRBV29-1	TGCAGCGTTCTGCGGGATTTGCAGTATTTT	CSVLRDLQYF
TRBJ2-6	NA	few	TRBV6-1	TGTGCCAGCAGTGAAGGGATGTCGGGGGCCAACGTCCTGACTTTC	CASSEGMSGANVLTF
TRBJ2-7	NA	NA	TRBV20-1	TGCAGTGCTGTAGACGGCGAGCAGTACTTC	CSAVDGEQYF
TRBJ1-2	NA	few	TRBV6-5	TGTGCCAGCGTGGGCTCCGGCTATGGCTACACCTTC	CASVGSGYGYTF
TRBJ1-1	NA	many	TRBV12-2	TGTGCAAGTCGCTTAGCGATTGGCCAGGGTCGAGATACTGAAGCTTTCTTT	CASRLAIGQGRDTEAFF
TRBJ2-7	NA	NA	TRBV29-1	TGCAGCGTTCTTCTGTGGCAGGGTTACGAGCAGTACTTC	CSVLLWQGYEQYF
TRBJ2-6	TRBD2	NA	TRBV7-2	TGTGCCAGCAGCCCAGGGAGGGTAGGGGCCAACGTCCTGACTTTC	CASSPGRVGANVLTF
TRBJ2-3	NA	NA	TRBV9	TGTGCCAGCAGCGTTGAGGGGGGATCGTTCCCCACAGATACGCAGTATTTT	CASSVEGGSFPTDTQYF